The clone carrying this T cell receptor beta chain showed up many times. Its antigen is currently unknown. The sample comes from a study of molecular identifiers for immune sequencing clone quantification. Germline CDR1 is SEHNR and CDR2 is FQNEAQ (reference sequence). Unmatched junction bases numbered 6, after V lost 4 bases and J lost 0 bases. This CDR3 contains 16 residues. Libraries of bulk TCR were made by previously described methods (with listed TCR primers). TCRdb recomputed calls from the PCR reads with MiXCR, one row per CDR3 protein. The table has roughly 50,000 distinct CDR3 sequences, about 23% seen once. General observations from the study: The sizes of highly expanded clones could be underestimated when identical TCR molecules share a barcode.

Sequencing libraries of naive CD8 cells derived from approximately 20,000 to 1,000,000 sorted cells with 10%, 30% or 50% RNA. When naive CD8 T cells were sorted, they were gated as CD8+CD4-CCR7+CD45RA+. The sequence was collected from a human donor in good health. Some libraries in this study had Jurkat cell RNA spiked in. Sequencing was carried out using naive CD8+ T cells from blood, with Jurkat cell RNA spiked in. Described subset: FACS-sorted CD8+CD4-CCR7+CD45RA+ naive T cells. This sequence joins TRBV7-9 and TRBJ2-3; TRBD2 matches 8 bases. The CDR3, as DNA: TGTGCCAGCAGCTCCCCAGCGGGAGTCAGCACAGATACGCAGTATTTT. The encoded protein is CASSSPAGVSTDTQYF.